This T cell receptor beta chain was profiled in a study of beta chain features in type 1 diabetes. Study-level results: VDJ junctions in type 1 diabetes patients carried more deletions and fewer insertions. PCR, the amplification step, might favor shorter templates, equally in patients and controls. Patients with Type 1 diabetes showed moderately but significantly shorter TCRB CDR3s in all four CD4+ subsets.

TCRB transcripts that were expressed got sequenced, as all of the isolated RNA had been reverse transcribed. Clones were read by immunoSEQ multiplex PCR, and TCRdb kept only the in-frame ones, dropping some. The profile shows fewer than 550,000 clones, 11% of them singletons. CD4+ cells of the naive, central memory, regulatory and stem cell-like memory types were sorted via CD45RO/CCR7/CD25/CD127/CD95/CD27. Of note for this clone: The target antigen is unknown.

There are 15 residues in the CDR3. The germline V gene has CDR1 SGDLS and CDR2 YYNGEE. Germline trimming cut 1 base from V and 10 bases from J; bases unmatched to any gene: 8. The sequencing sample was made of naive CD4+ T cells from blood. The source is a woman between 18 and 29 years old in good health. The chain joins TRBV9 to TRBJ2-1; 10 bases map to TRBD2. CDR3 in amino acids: CASSVLASGGMEQFF. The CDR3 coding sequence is TGTGCCAGCAGCGTACTGGCTAGCGGGGGTATGGAGCAGTTCTTC. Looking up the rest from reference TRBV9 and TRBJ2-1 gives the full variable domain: DSGVTQTPKHLITATGQRVTLRCSPRSGDLSVYWYQQSLDQGLQFLIQYYNGEERAKGNILERFSAQQFPDLHSELNLSSLELGDSALYFCASSVLASGGMEQFFGPGTRLTVL.